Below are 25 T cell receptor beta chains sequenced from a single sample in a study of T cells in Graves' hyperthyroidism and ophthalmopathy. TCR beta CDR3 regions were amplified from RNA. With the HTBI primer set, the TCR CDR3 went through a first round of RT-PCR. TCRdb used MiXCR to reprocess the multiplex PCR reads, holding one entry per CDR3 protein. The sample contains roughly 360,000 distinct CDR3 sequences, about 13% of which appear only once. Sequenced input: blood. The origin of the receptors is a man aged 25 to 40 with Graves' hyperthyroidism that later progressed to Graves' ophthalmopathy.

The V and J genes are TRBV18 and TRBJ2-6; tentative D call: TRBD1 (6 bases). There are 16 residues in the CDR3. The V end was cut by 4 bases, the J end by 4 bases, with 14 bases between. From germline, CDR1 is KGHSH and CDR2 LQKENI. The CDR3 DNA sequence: TGTGCCAGCTCACAACAGGGTTTCGGCGGGGCCAACGTCCTGACTTTC. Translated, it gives CASSQQGFGGANVLTF.

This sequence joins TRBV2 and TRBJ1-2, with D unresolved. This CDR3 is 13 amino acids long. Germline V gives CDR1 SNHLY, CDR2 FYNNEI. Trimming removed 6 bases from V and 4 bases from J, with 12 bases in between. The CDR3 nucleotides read TGTGCCAGCAGCTCCGGGAACGTCTATGGCTACACCTTC. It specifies CASSSGNVYGYTF.

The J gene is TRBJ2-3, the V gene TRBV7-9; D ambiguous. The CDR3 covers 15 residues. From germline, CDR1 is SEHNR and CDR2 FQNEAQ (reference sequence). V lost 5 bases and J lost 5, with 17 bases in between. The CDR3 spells CASSLMGHNLDTQYF. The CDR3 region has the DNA TGTGCCAGCAGCCTCATGGGCCATAACCTAGATACGCAGTATTTT.

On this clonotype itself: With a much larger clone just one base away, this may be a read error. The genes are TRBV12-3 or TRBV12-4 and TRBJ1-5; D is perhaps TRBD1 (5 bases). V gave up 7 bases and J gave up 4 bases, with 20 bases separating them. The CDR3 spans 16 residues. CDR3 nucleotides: TGTGCCAGCACCCGACAGTGGACGACCGCTAATCAGCCCCAGCATTTT. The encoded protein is CASTRQWTTANQPQHF.

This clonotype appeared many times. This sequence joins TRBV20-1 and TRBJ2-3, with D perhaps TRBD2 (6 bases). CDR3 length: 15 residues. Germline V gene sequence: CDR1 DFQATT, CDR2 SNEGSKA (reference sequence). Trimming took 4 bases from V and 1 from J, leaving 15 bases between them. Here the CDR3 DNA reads TGCAGTGCTACCTCCGGGGGAGTAGGCACAGATACGCAGTATTTT. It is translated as CSATSGGVGTDTQYF.

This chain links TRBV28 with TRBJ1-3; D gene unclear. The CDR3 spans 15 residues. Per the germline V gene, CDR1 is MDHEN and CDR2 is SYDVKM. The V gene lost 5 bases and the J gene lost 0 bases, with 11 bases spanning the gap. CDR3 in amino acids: CASSALGLSGNTIYF. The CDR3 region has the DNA TGTGCCAGCAGTGCCCTCGGGCTCTCTGGAAACACCATATATTTT.

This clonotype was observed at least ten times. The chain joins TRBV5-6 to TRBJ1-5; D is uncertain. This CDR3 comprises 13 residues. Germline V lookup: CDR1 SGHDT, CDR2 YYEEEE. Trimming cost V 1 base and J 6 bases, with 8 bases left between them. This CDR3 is CASSLYLGQPQHF. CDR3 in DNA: TGTGCCAGCAGCTTGTATCTGGGTCAGCCCCAGCATTTT.

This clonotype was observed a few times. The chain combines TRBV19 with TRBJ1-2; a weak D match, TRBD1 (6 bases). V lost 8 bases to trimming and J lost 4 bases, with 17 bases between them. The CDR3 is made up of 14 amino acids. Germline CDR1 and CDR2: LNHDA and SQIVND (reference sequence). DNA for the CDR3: TGTGCCAGTGGGACAACAGAACTCCTCTATGGCTACACCTTC. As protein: CASGTTELLYGYTF. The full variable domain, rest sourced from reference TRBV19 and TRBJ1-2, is DGGITQSPKYLFRKEGQNVTLSCEQNLNHDAMYWYRQDPGQGLRLIYYSQIVNDFQKGDIAEGYSVSREKKESFPLTVTSAQKNPTAFYLCASGTTELLYGYTFGSGTRLTVV.

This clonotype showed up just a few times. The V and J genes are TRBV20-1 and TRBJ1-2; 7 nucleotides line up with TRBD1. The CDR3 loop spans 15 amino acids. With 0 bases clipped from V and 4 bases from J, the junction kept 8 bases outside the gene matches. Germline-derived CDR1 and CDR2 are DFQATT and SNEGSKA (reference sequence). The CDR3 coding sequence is TGCAGTGCTAGAGATCTGGCTGGGACAGCCTATGGCTACACCTTC. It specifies CSARDLAGTAYGYTF.

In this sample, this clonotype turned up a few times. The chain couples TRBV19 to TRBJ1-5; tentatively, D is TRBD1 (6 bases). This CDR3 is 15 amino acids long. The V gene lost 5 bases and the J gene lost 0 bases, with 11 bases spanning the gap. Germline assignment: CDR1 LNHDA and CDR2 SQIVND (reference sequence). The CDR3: CASSAYRVSNQPQHF. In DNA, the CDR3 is TGTGCCAGTAGTGCCTACAGGGTTAGCAATCAGCCCCAGCATTTT.

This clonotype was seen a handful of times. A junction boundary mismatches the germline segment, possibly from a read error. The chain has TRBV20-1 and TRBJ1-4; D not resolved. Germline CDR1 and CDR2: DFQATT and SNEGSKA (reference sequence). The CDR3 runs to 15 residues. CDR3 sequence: CSARDYRTTNEELFF. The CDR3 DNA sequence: TGCAGTGCTAGAGATTACAGAACAACTAATGAAGAACTGTTTTTT.

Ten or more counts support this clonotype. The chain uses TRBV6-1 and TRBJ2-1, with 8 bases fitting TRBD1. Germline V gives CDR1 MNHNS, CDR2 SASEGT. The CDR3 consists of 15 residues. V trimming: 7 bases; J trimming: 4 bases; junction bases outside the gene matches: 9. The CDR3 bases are TGTGCCAGCAACGAGCAGCGACAGGGGTACAATGAGCAGTTCTTC. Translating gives CASNEQRQGYNEQFF.

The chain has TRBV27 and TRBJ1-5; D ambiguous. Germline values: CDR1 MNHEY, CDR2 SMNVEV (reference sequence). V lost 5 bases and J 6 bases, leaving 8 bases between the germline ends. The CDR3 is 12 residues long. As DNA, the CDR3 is TGTGCCAGCAGTGCAATCGGTCAGCCCCAGCATTTT. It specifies CASSAIGQPQHF.

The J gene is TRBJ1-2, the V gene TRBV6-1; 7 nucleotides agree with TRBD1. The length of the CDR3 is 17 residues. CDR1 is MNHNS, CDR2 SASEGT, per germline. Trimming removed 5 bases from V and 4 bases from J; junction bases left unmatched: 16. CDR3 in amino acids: CASSPLTNRGWAYGYTF. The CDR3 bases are TGTGCCAGCAGTCCCCTCACTAACAGGGGATGGGCCTATGGCTACACCTTC.

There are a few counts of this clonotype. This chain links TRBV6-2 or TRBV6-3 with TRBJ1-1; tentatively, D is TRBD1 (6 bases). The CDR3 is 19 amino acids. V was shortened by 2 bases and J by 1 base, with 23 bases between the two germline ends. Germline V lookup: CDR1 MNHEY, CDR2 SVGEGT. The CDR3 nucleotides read TGTGCCAGCAGTTACAAAGGACAAAGGACAGATAAGGAGAACACTGAAGCTTTCTTT. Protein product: CASSYKGQRTDKENTEAFF.

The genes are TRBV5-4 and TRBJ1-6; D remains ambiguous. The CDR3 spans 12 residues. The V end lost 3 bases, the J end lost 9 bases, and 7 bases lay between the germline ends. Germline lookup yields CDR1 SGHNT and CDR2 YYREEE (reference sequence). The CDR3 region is CASSYGSSPLHF. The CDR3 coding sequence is TGTGCCAGCAGCTACGGAAGTTCACCCCTCCACTTT.

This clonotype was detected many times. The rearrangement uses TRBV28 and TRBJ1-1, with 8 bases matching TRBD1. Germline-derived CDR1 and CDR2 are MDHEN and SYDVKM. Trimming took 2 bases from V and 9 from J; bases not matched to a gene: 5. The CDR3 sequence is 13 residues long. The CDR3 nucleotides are TGTGCCAGCAGTTTAGACGACAGGGGAAAAGCTTTCTTT. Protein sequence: CASSLDDRGKAFF.

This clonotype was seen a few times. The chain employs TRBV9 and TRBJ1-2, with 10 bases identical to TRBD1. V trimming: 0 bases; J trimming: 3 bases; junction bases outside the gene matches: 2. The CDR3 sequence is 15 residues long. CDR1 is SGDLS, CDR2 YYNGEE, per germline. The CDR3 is CASSVEGQGHYGYTF. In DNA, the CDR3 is TGTGCCAGCAGCGTAGAGGGACAGGGGCACTATGGCTACACCTTC.

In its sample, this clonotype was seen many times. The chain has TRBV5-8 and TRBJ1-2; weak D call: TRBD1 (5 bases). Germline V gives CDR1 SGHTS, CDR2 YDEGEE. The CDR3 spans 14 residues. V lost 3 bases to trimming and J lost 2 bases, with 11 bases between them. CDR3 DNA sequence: TGTGCCAGCAGCTCGACCGGGACGAACTATGGCTACACCTTC. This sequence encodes CASSSTGTNYGYTF.

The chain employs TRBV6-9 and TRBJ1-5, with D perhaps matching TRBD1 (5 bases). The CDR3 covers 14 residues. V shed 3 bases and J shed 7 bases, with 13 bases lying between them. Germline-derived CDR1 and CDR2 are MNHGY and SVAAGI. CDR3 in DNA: TGTGCCAGCAGTTACAGGGTCTCGGGGCAGCCCCAGCATTTT. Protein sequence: CASSYRVSGQPQHF.

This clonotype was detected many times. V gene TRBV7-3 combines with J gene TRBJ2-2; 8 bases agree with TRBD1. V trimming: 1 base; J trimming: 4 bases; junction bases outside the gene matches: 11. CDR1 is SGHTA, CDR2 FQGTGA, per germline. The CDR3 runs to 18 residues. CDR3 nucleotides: TGTGCCAGCAGCTTAATTGGGACAGGCGTGCGCGGCACCGGGGAGCTGTTTTTT. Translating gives CASSLIGTGVRGTGELFF.

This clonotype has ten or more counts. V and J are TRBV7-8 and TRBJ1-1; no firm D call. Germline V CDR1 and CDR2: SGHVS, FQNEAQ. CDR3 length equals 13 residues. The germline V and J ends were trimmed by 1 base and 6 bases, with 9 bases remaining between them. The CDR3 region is CASSLGKGAEAFF. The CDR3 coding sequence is TGTGCCAGCAGCTTAGGAAAAGGAGCTGAAGCTTTCTTT.

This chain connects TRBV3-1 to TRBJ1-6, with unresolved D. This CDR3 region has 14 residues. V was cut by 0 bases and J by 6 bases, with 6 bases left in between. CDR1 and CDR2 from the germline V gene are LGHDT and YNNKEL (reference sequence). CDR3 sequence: CASSQEVPNSPLHF. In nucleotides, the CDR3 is TGTGCCAGCAGCCAAGAGGTCCCTAATTCACCCCTCCACTTT.

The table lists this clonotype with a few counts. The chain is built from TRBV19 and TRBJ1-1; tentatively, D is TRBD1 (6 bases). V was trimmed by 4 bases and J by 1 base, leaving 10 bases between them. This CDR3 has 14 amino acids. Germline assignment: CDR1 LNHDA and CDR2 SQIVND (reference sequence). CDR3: CASSTTDRNTEAFF. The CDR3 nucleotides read TGTGCCAGTAGTACTACGGACAGGAACACTGAAGCTTTCTTT.

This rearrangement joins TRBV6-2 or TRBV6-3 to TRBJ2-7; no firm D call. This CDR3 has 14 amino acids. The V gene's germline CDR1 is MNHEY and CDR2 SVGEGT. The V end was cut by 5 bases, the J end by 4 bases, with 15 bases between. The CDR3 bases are TGTGCCAGCAGTGTACGGGCCCAACTTTACGAGCAGTACTTC. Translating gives CASSVRAQLYEQYF.